These 27 T cell receptor beta chains came from one sample sequenced in a study of T cell responses to AZD1222 COVID-19 vaccine. Clones were read by immunoSEQ multiplex PCR, and TCRdb kept only the in-frame ones, dropping some. Seen here are approximately 150,000 clones, 80% to 95% observed once, and the top ten hold more than 1.5%. The sequencing here drew on peripheral blood, taken on day 0 of AZD1222 vaccination. The receptors originated from an adult in good health.

The V gene is TRBV28, the J gene TRBJ2-1; no firm D call. This CDR3 is built from 12 residues. Trimming removed 2 bases at V and 7 bases at J, with 6 bases between. Germline-derived CDR1 and CDR2 are MDHEN and SYDVKM. The CDR3 spells CASSLLENEQFF. For the CDR3, the DNA is TGTGCCAGCAGTTTACTAGAGAATGAGCAGTTCTTC.

The CDR3 DNA is TGTGCCAGCAGCTTGGGCCAGTGGGACACCGGGGAGCTGTTTTTT. Protein: CASSLGQWDTGELFF. The chain combines TRBV5-6 with TRBJ2-2; D gene uncertain. V was pared by 0 bases and J by 3 bases, with 9 bases between. Germline V gives CDR1 SGHDT, CDR2 YYEEEE. The CDR3 consists of 15 residues. The whole variable domain, remainder taken from reference TRBV5-6 and TRBJ2-2, is DAGVTQSPTHLIKTRGQQVTLRCSPKSGHDTVSWYQQALGQGPQFIFQYYEEEERQRGNFPDRFSGHQFPNYSSELNVNALLLGDSALYLCASSLGQWDTGELFFGEGSRLTVL.

V gene TRBV5-6 combines with J gene TRBJ1-6; 9 bases are a match to TRBD1. The CDR3 loop spans 14 amino acids. With 1 base clipped from V and 7 bases from J, the junction kept 0 bases outside the gene matches. Germline CDR1 and CDR2: SGHDT and YYEEEE. Written as DNA, the CDR3 is TGTGCCAGCAGCTTGACAGGGGGCAATTCACCCCTCCACTTT. Its translation: CASSLTGGNSPLHF.

This chain links TRBV5-1 with TRBJ1-4, with D possibly matching TRBD1 (5 bases). Germline V CDR1 and CDR2: SGHRS, YFSETQ. The CDR3 extends over 14 amino acids. V was shortened by 4 bases and J by 2 bases, with 9 bases between the two germline ends. The CDR3 loop reads CASSRQTTNEKLFF. Here the CDR3 DNA reads TGCGCCAGCAGCAGACAGACGACTAATGAAAAACTGTTTTTT.

The chain employs TRBV27 and TRBJ1-4, with a weak D call TRBD1 (5 bases). Germline V lookup: CDR1 MNHEY, CDR2 SMNVEV (reference sequence). V was trimmed by 5 bases and J by 0 bases, leaving 10 bases between them. This CDR3 is built from 15 residues. The chain's CDR3 is CASSRDRSTNEKLFF. CDR3 nucleotide sequence: TGTGCCAGCAGTAGGGACCGCTCAACTAATGAAAAACTGTTTTTT.

This chain joins TRBV9 and TRBJ1-3; tentative D call: TRBD1 (6 bases). CDR1 SGDLS and CDR2 YYNGEE come from the germline V gene. Trimming pared 4 bases from V and 2 bases from J, leaving 16 bases between. The CDR3 is 16 residues long. The CDR3 loop is CASSPRGGLTGNTIYF. The CDR3 region has the DNA TGTGCCAGCAGCCCCCGGGGGGGCTTAACTGGAAACACCATATATTTT.

This clone turned up a few times. The chain combines TRBV19 with TRBJ1-5; possibly TRBD1 for D (5 bases). In germline, CDR1 is LNHDA, CDR2 SQIVND (reference sequence). Trimming removed 5 bases at V and 3 bases at J, with 11 bases between. The CDR3 length is 14 residues. CDR3 coding DNA: TGTGCCAGTAGTCCCAGACAGTCCAATCAGCCCCAGCATTTT. Translating it yields CASSPRQSNQPQHF.

The chain combines TRBV5-8 with TRBJ1-6; 12 bases are shared with TRBD1. This CDR3 comprises 17 residues. Trimming cost V 5 bases and J 7 bases; bases outside gene matches: 10. Germline-derived CDR1 and CDR2 are SGHTS and YDEGEE. The CDR3 sequence is CASSPGQGAINNSPLHF. CDR3 DNA: TGTGCCAGCAGTCCGGGACAGGGGGCAATTAACAATTCACCCCTCCACTTT.

The V call is TRBV5-1, the J call TRBJ2-1; D is tentatively TRBD1 or TRBD2 (5 bases each). Per germline, CDR1 SGHRS and CDR2 YFSETQ. This CDR3 comprises 12 residues. V was trimmed by 7 bases and J by 15 bases, leaving 20 bases between them. CDR3 in amino acids: CASSPGRFILFF. In DNA form, the CDR3 reads TGCGCCAGCTCACCGGGACGGTTTATCCTGTTCTTC.

This chain uses TRBV18 with TRBJ2-5; 7 nucleotides match TRBD1. Germline loops: CDR1 KGHSH, CDR2 LQKENI. This CDR3 has 13 residues. V gave up 4 bases and J gave up 4 bases; unmatched junction bases: 3. The CDR3 DNA is TGTGCCAGCTCACTTCGGGACAGAGAGACCCAGTACTTC. The encoded protein is CASSLRDRETQYF.

V is TRBV7-2 and J is TRBJ1-6; D is uncertain. Germline loops: CDR1 SGHTA, CDR2 FQGNSA. The CDR3 is made up of 14 amino acids. The ends were cut back, 7 bases at V and 10 bases at J, with 17 bases in the middle. The CDR3 is CASTLRSGSSPLHF. CDR3 DNA sequence: TGTGCCAGCACCCTAAGGTCCGGGAGCTCACCCCTCCACTTT. Complete variable domain (other parts from reference TRBV7-2 and TRBJ1-6): GAGVSQSPSNKVTEKGKDVELRCDPISGHTALYWYRQSLGQGLEFLIYFQGNSAPDKSGLPSDRFSAERTGGSVSTLTIQRTQQEDSAVYLCASTLRSGSSPLHFGNGTRLTVT.

The rearrangement joins TRBV9 to TRBJ2-5; 10 bases are a match to TRBD1. Germline-derived CDR1 and CDR2 are SGDLS and YYNGEE. Germline trimming cut 0 bases from V and 0 bases from J; bases unmatched to any gene: 2. The CDR3 spans 16 residues. CDR3 residues: CASSVVGTGDQETQYF. CDR3 nucleotides: TGTGCCAGCAGCGTAGTGGGGACAGGGGACCAAGAGACCCAGTACTTC.

The chain combines TRBV25-1 with TRBJ1-5, with D tentatively TRBD1 (5 bases). V lost 4 bases and J lost 4, with 8 bases in between. Germline CDR1 is MGHDK and CDR2 is SYGVNS. This CDR3 spans 13 amino acids. CDR3 sequence reads: CASSGDGNQPQHF. CDR3 coding DNA: TGTGCCAGCAGTGGGGACGGGAATCAGCCCCAGCATTTT. The full variable domain, in which reference TRBV25-1 and TRBJ1-5 provide the parts outside the CDR3, is EADIYQTPRYLVIGTGKKITLECSQTMGHDKMYWYQQDPGMELHLIHYSYGVNSTEKGDLSSESTVSRIRTEHFPLTLESARPSHTSQYLCASSGDGNQPQHFGDGTRLSIL.

This chain uses TRBV9 with TRBJ2-3; D is uncertain. The germline V gene encodes CDR1 SGDLS and CDR2 YYNGEE. The CDR3 is 13 residues long. V was cut by 4 bases and J by 0 bases, with 6 bases left in between. The CDR3 DNA reads TGTGCCAGCAGCCCTACTAGCACAGATACGCAGTATTTT. Translating it yields CASSPTSTDTQYF.

This chain connects TRBV15 to TRBJ2-7, with D perhaps matching TRBD2 (6 bases). Germline V gene sequence: CDR1 LNHNV, CDR2 YYDKDF (reference sequence). Deletions cut 1 base from V and 7 bases from J, with 11 bases between. This CDR3 region has 13 residues. CDR3 DNA: TGTGCCACCAGCAGAGGTCCGCGGGGAGAGCAGTACTTC. It is translated as CATSRGPRGEQYF.

This chain links TRBV6-2 or TRBV6-3 with TRBJ1-2, with a weak D call TRBD1 (5 bases). The V end lost 5 bases, the J end lost 8 bases, and 21 bases lay between the germline ends. The CDR3 consists of 15 residues. Germline CDR1 MNHEY, CDR2 SVGEGT. The CDR3 region is CASSIRDRPSWGYTF. Written as DNA, the CDR3 is TGTGCCAGCAGTATACGGGACCGACCATCGTGGGGCTACACCTTC.

The chain has TRBV28 and TRBJ1-5; 7 bases agree with TRBD1. Germline CDR1 reads MDHEN; CDR2 reads SYDVKM. The CDR3 contains 15 residues. The V segment lost 2 bases and the J segment 4 bases; nucleotides outside the gene matches: 5. The CDR3 protein is CASSLGGTVNQPQHF. For the CDR3, the DNA is TGTGCCAGCAGTTTAGGGGGGACAGTGAATCAGCCCCAGCATTTT.

The rearrangement links TRBV27 to TRBJ2-5, with TRBD2 matching 14 bases. Germline CDR1 and CDR2: MNHEY and SMNVEV (reference sequence). The trim removed 4 bases at V and 4 bases at J, leaving 11 bases unmatched. The CDR3 runs 18 residues. The CDR3 loop is CASSSPGTSGSGRETQYF. The CDR3 nucleotides are TGTGCCAGCAGTTCCCCCGGGACTAGCGGGAGTGGGAGAGAGACCCAGTACTTC.

This clone was picked up one time. The J gene is TRBJ2-3, the V gene TRBV24-1; TRBD2 aligns across 8 bases. V lost 4 bases and J lost 5; bases outside the gene matches: 10. CDR1 KGHDR and CDR2 SFDVKD come from the germline V gene. The CDR3 runs to 16 residues. The CDR3 sequence is CATSDPGRGGVDTQYF. CDR3 in DNA: TGTGCCACCAGTGACCCCGGTCGGGGGGGCGTAGATACGCAGTATTTT.

This chain uses TRBV3-1 (or the pseudogene TRBV3-2) with TRBJ2-3; the D call may be TRBD1 or TRBD2 (5 bases each). V lost 4 bases and J 0 bases, leaving 11 bases between the germline ends. This CDR3 region has 15 residues. Per germline, CDR1 LGHDT and CDR2 YNNKEL (reference sequence). CDR3 protein: CASSPGDHSTDTQYF. As DNA, the CDR3 is TGTGCCAGCAGCCCCGGGGACCATAGCACAGATACGCAGTATTTT.

V gene TRBV21-1 combines with J gene TRBJ1-5. TRBV21-1 is annotated as a pseudogene. The CDR3 totals 17 residues. The CDR3 DNA is TGTGCCAGCAGCACCGTTTTTGTGCCGGGGAGCAATCAGCCCCAGCATTTT. Protein product: CASSTVFVPGSNQPQHF.

This clone was seen just once. The chain has TRBV7-6 and TRBJ2-2; 7 positions match TRBD1. With V trimmed by 2 bases and J by 0 bases, 3 bases remained unmatched. Germline V gene sequence: CDR1 SGHVS, CDR2 FNYEAQ. This CDR3 is 16 amino acids long. CDR3 amino acids: CASSLMGTANTGELFF. The CDR3 coding sequence is TGTGCCAGCAGCTTAATGGGGACAGCGAACACCGGGGAGCTGTTTTTT.

The genes are TRBV5-4 and TRBJ2-3; 7 bases fit TRBD1. V lost 4 bases, J lost 4 bases, and 6 bases stayed unmatched. Germline-derived CDR1 and CDR2 are SGHNT and YYREEE (reference sequence). The length of the CDR3 is 14 residues. CDR3 DNA sequence: TGTGCCAGCAGCCGTATAACAGGGGCAGATACGCAGTATTTT. Translation gives CASSRITGADTQYF.

The J gene is TRBJ1-6, the V gene TRBV11-2; no firm D call. Germline V CDR1 and CDR2: SGHAT, FQNNGV. Trimming stripped 0 bases from V and 4 bases from J, with 10 bases between. CDR3 size: 16 residues. The CDR3 sequence: CASSLDVYGYNSPLHF. CDR3 nucleotide sequence: TGTGCCAGCAGCTTAGATGTGTACGGGTATAATTCACCCCTCCACTTT.

Here the CDR3 reads CASSQDRGLYEQYF. The CDR3 nucleotides read TGTGCCAGCAGCCAAGATCGCGGGCTGTACGAGCAGTACTTC. The chain employs TRBV3-1 (or the pseudogene TRBV3-2) and TRBJ2-7, with a weak D call TRBD2 (5 bases). The V gene's germline CDR1 is LGHDT and CDR2 YNNKEL (reference sequence). The CDR3 has 14 amino acids. Trimming shortened V by 0 bases and J by 4 bases, and 10 bases separated the two germline ends.

This chain connects TRBV7-6 to TRBJ2-7, with 10 bases identical to TRBD1. Trimming removed 5 bases from V and 5 bases from J; junction bases left unmatched: 9. The CDR3 length is 15 residues. The germline CDR1 and CDR2 sequences are SGHVS and FNYEAQ. The CDR3 is CASSPRQGAMHEQYF. The CDR3 DNA reads TGTGCCAGCAGCCCGCGACAGGGGGCTATGCACGAGCAGTACTTC.

The J gene is TRBJ2-5, the V gene TRBV5-4; no definite D call. V gave up 4 bases and J gave up 2 bases, with 9 bases separating them. The CDR3 has 13 residues. Germline CDR1 SGHNT, CDR2 YYREEE (reference sequence). CDR3 sequence reads: CASSRPEQETQYF. The DNA for the CDR3 is TGTGCCAGCAGCCGACCCGAGCAAGAGACCCAGTACTTC.